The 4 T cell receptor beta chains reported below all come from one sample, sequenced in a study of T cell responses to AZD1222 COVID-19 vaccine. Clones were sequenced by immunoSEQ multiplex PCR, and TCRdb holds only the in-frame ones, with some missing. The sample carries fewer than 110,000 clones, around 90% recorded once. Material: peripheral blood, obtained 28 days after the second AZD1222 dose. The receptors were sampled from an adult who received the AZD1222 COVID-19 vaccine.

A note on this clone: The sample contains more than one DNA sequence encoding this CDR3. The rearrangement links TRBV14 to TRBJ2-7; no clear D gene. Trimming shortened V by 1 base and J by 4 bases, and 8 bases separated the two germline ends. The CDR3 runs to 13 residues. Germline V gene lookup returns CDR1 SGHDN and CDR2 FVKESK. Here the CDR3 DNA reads TGTGCCAGCAGCCAAGGTCTGACTTACGAGCAGTACTTC. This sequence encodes CASSQGLTYEQYF. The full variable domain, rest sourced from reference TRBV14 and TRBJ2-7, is EAGVTQFPSHSVIEKGQTVTLRCDPISGHDNLYWYRRVMGKEIKFLLHFVKESKQDESGMPNNRFLAERTGGTYSTLKVQPAELEDSGVYFCASSQGLTYEQYFGPGTRLTVT.

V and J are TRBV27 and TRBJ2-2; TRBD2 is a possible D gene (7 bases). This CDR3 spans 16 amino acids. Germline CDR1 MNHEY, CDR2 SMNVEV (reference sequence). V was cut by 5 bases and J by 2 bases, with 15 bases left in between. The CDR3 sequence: CASSVKRGHNTGELFF. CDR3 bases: TGTGCCAGCAGTGTAAAGCGGGGACATAACACCGGGGAGCTGTTTTTT.

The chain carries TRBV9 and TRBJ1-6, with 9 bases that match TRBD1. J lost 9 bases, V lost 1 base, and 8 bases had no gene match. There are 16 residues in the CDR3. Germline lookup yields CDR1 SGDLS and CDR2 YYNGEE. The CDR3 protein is CASSVTGQGFSSPLHF. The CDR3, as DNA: TGTGCCAGCAGCGTAACGGGACAGGGCTTTAGTTCACCCCTCCACTTT.

The CDR3 DNA is TGTGCCTGGAGAGGGCCTAGCTTTCGGAGCTACAATGAGCAGTTCTTC. This gives the protein CAWRGPSFRSYNEQFF. The chain couples TRBV30 to TRBJ2-1; D is possibly TRBD2 (5 bases). Trimming stripped 3 bases from V and 3 bases from J, with 18 bases between. Germline V gives CDR1 GTSNPN, CDR2 SVGIG (reference sequence). This CDR3 contains 16 residues.